Following are 15 T cell receptor beta chains from one sample sequenced in a study of shared clonotypes between healthy human individuals. Clones were sequenced by immunoSEQ multiplex PCR, and TCRdb holds only the in-frame ones, with some missing. Of about a million clones in the sample, about 75% were seen once. The specimen sequenced was memory CD4+ T cells sorted from blood. The subset is: CD45RA-negative fraction. These receptors were taken from a man aged 18 to 30 in good health.

The rearrangement uses TRBV5-6 and TRBJ1-2; TRBD1 matches at 7 bases. V was pared by 2 bases and J by 4 bases, with 5 bases of the junction left unmatched. Germline values: CDR1 SGHDT, CDR2 YYEEEE. This CDR3 is built from 14 residues. The CDR3 is CASSLRQGVYGYTF. The CDR3, as DNA: TGTGCCAGCAGCTTACGACAGGGAGTCTATGGCTACACCTTC.

V gene TRBV6-5 combines with J gene TRBJ2-2, with 9 nucleotides matching TRBD1. The J segment lost 10 bases and the V segment lost 7 bases, leaving 10 bases of the junction unmatched. Germline loops: CDR1 MNHEY, CDR2 SVGAGI. This CDR3 comprises 14 residues. CDR3 residues: CASNTGGSRAELFF. DNA for the CDR3: TGTGCCAGCAACACAGGGGGCTCCCGCGCGGAGCTGTTTTTT.

Details on this clone: A clone one base away is much larger, so this may be a read error. As DNA, the CDR3 is TGTGCCAGCAGCGAGACAGTAACTAATGAAAAACTGTTTTTT. Translating gives CASSETVTNEKLFF. The chain recombines TRBV9 with TRBJ1-4, with D perhaps TRBD1 (5 bases). The germline CDR1 and CDR2 sequences are SGDLS and YYNGEE. This CDR3 contains 14 residues. The ends were cut back, 3 bases at V and 1 base at J, with 7 bases in the middle.

The V gene is TRBV7-9, the J gene TRBJ2-5, with D unresolved. CDR1 SEHNR and CDR2 FQNEAQ come from the germline V gene (reference sequence). The CDR3 has 13 amino acids. The V end lost 5 bases, the J end lost 4 bases, and 11 bases lay between the germline ends. The CDR3 DNA is TGTGCCAGCAGCCCCGAGGTTAGAGAGACCCAGTACTTC. Translating it yields CASSPEVRETQYF.

The rearrangement links TRBV7-9 to TRBJ2-3; 8 bases agree with TRBD1. The CDR3 totals 16 residues. Per the germline V gene, CDR1 is SEHNR and CDR2 is FQNEAQ (reference sequence). The V segment lost 0 bases and the J segment 3 bases; nucleotides outside the gene matches: 5. The DNA for the CDR3 is TGTGCCAGCAGCTTAGCTCGGACAGGGCCTACAGATACGCAGTATTTT. Protein: CASSLARTGPTDTQYF.

This rearrangement joins TRBV18 to TRBJ1-4, with TRBD1 as a possible D gene (5 bases). Germline-derived CDR1 and CDR2 are KGHSH and LQKENI. The V and J ends lost 2 bases and 0 bases respectively, with 7 bases between them. The CDR3 is made up of 15 amino acids. CDR3 in amino acids: CASSPGTTTNEKLFF. The DNA for the CDR3 is TGTGCCAGCTCACCAGGGACCACAACTAATGAAAAACTGTTTTTT. Based on the CDR3 plus reference TRBV18 and TRBJ1-4, the full variable domain is NAGVMQNPRHLVRRRGQEARLRCSPMKGHSHVYWYRQLPEEGLKFMVYLQKENIIDESGMPKERFSAEFPKEGPSILRIQQVVRGDSAAYFCASSPGTTTNEKLFFGSGTQLSVL.

This clone appeared once. V gene TRBV2 combines with J gene TRBJ2-4, with TRBD1 matching over 7 bases. Unmatched junction bases numbered 0, after V lost 4 bases and J lost 6 bases. The length of the CDR3 is 12 residues. Germline values: CDR1 SNHLY, CDR2 FYNNEI. The CDR3 region is CASSGQGNIQYF. The CDR3 nucleotides are TGTGCCAGCAGTGGACAGGGAAACATTCAGTACTTC.

The V call is TRBV5-4, the J call TRBJ1-6, with no clear D. V was pared by 4 bases and J by 0 bases, with 5 bases between. The germline gives CDR1 SGHNT, CDR2 YYREEE (reference sequence). The CDR3 is 14 amino acids. The chain's CDR3 is CASSRGSYNSPLHF. The DNA of the CDR3 is TGTGCCAGCAGCCGAGGCTCCTATAATTCACCCCTCCACTTT.

The chain carries TRBV30 and TRBJ2-5, with 14 bases matching TRBD2. The length of the CDR3 is 16 residues. CDR1 and CDR2 (germline): GTSNPN, SVGIG (reference sequence). V shed 3 bases, J shed 5 bases, and the junction held 8 bases outside the gene matches. The CDR3 sequence: CAWRTGLAGVWETQYF. As DNA, the CDR3 is TGTGCCTGGAGGACGGGACTAGCGGGAGTATGGGAGACCCAGTACTTC.

Remarks on this clone: Other nucleotide sequences from this sample produce the same CDR3. The CDR3 nucleotides are TGTGCCAGCAGTGACAGGGGGCGTGGGTACACCTTC. Amino acid sequence: CASSDRGRGYTF. The chain combines TRBV2 with TRBJ1-2; TRBD1 aligns across 8 bases. V lost 3 bases to trimming and J lost 11 bases; unmatched junction nucleotides: 5. Germline V gives CDR1 SNHLY, CDR2 FYNNEI. This CDR3 contains 12 residues.

This chain links TRBV5-1 with TRBJ2-7; 9 bases match TRBD1. The germline V gene encodes CDR1 SGHRS and CDR2 YFSETQ. The CDR3 runs to 16 residues. The J segment lost 4 bases and the V segment lost 0 bases, leaving 8 bases of the junction unmatched. Here the CDR3 DNA reads TGCGCCAGCAGCTTGGGGGTGACAGGGGGATTGTACGAGCAGTACTTC. Its protein is CASSLGVTGGLYEQYF.

The sample holds a few counts of this clone. Within the sample, other DNA sequences also encode this same CDR3. The V and J genes are TRBV28 and TRBJ1-1; no definite D call. V dropped 5 bases and J dropped 1 base, with 11 bases sitting between them. The germline CDR1 and CDR2 sequences are MDHEN and SYDVKM. The CDR3 is 14 amino acids. CDR3 protein: CASSPPGGNTEAFF. The DNA for the CDR3 is TGTGCCAGCAGTCCCCCGGGAGGGAACACTGAAGCTTTCTTT.

The rearrangement links TRBV6-1 to TRBJ1-5; D unresolved. Germline CDR1 reads MNHNS; CDR2 reads SASEGT. The CDR3 runs 13 residues. V gave up 10 bases and J gave up 6 bases, with 16 bases separating them. The DNA of the CDR3 is TGTGCCACGCAGGTAGTAGCTGGTCAGCCCCAGCATTTT. It specifies CATQVVAGQPQHF.

The chain recombines TRBV5-1 with TRBJ2-1; D might be TRBD1 or TRBD2, each matching 5 bases. The CDR3 consists of 15 residues. Per germline, CDR1 SGHRS and CDR2 YFSETQ. Trimming shortened V by 1 base and J by 6 bases, and 14 bases separated the two germline ends. This CDR3 reads CASSLRPGSGNEQFF. The CDR3 DNA is TGCGCCAGCAGCTTGAGGCCAGGGAGTGGCAATGAGCAGTTCTTC.

This sequence joins TRBV4-1 and TRBJ2-5; TRBD2 aligns across 10 bases. V lost 0 bases, J lost 5 bases, and 12 bases stayed unmatched. The CDR3 sequence is 18 residues long. Germline CDR1 MGHRA, CDR2 YSYEKL. For the CDR3, the DNA is TGCGCCAGCAGCCAAGAGTCAATAGCGGGAGGCCCCCACGAGACCCAGTACTTC. This sequence encodes CASSQESIAGGPHETQYF.